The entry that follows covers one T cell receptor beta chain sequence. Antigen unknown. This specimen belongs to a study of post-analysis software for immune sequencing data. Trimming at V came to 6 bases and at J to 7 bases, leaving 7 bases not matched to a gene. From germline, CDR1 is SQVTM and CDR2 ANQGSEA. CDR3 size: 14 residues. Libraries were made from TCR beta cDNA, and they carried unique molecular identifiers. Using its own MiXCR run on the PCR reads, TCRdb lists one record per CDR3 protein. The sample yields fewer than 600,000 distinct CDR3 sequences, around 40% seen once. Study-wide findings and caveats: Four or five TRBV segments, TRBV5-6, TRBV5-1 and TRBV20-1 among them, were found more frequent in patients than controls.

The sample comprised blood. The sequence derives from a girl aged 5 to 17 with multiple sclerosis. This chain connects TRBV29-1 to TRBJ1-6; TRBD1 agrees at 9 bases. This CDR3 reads CSVGAGQGNSPLHF. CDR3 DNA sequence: TGCAGCGTCGGGGCGGGACAGGGAAATTCACCCCTCCACTTT. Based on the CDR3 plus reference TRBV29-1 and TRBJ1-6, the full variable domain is SAVISQKPSRDICQRGTSLTIQCQVDSQVTMMFWYRQQPGQSLTLIATANQGSEATYESGFVIDKFPISRPNLTFSTLTVSNMSPEDSSIYLCSVGAGQGNSPLHFGNGTRLTVT.